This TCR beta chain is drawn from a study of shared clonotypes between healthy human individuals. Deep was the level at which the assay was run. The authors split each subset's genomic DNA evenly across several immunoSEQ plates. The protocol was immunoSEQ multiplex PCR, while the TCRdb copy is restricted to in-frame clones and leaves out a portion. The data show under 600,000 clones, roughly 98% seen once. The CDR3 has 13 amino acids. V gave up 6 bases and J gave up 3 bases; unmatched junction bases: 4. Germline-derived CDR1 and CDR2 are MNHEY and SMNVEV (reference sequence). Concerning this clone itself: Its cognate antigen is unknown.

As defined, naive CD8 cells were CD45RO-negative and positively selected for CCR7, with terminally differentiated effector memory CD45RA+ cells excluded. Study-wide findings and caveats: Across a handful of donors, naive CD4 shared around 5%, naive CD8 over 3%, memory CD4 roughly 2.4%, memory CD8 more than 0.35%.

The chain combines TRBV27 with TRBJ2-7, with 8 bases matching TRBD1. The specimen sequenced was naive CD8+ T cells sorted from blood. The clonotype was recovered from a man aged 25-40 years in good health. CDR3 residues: CASRYDRGYEQYF. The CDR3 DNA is TGTGCCAGCAGATACGACAGGGGCTACGAGCAGTACTTC.